One sample yielded the 10 T cell receptor beta chains listed below, sequenced in a study of T cell responses to AZD1222 COVID-19 vaccine. Sequencing used immunoSEQ multiplex PCR; TCRdb keeps in-frame clones, though not all of them. The data contain about 120,000 clones, about 92% of them singletons. The material was peripheral blood, obtained on day 0 of AZD1222 vaccination. The receptors were sampled from an adult in good health.

The chain recombines TRBV12-3 or TRBV12-4 with TRBJ1-2; maybe TRBD1 (5 bases). The CDR3 has 13 amino acids. V was clipped by 6 bases and J by 5 bases, with 13 bases between them. The DNA for the CDR3 is TGTGCCAGCAGGGTGAGGGGCTGGTATGGCTACACCTTC. Translation: CASRVRGWYGYTF.

This clone was recorded only once. V and J are TRBV9 and TRBJ1-1; 11 bases are a match to TRBD1. This CDR3 is 15 amino acids long. CDR1 and CDR2 from the germline V gene are SGDLS and YYNGEE. Germline trimming cut 3 bases from V and 3 bases from J; bases unmatched to any gene: 4. DNA of the CDR3: TGTGCCAGCAGCGCCGGGACAGGGGGGCACACTGAAGCTTTCTTT. Protein sequence: CASSAGTGGHTEAFF.

V gene TRBV19 combines with J gene TRBJ1-2, with 8 bases lining up with TRBD1. Germline-derived CDR1 and CDR2 are LNHDA and SQIVND (reference sequence). There are 14 residues in the CDR3. The junction had 10 bases not matched to a gene; V was cut back by 5 bases and J by 8 bases. CDR3 bases: TGTGCCAGTAGTGCATTGACAGGGGCGCGGGGCTACACCTTC. Its protein product is CASSALTGARGYTF.

This chain joins TRBV5-4 and TRBJ2-1; TRBD1 matches 9 bases. The CDR3 extends over 16 amino acids. The junction had 11 bases not matched to a gene; V was cut back by 3 bases and J by 7 bases. The V gene's germline CDR1 is SGHNT and CDR2 YYREEE (reference sequence). CDR3 nucleotide sequence: TGTGCCAGCAGCTACGACGCCGGGACAGGGAGTAATGAGCAGTTCTTC. Translated, it gives CASSYDAGTGSNEQFF.

This clone was seen a single time. This chain uses TRBV28 with TRBJ2-2, with unresolved D. CDR3 length: 15 amino acids. The ends were cut back, 2 bases at V and 2 bases at J, with 9 bases in the middle. The germline V gene encodes CDR1 MDHEN and CDR2 SYDVKM. DNA of the CDR3: TGTGCCAGCAGTTTAAGTCCAGATAACACCGGGGAGCTGTTTTTT. It is translated as CASSLSPDNTGELFF.

The chain recombines TRBV27 with TRBJ2-5, with 8 nucleotides matching TRBD1. This CDR3 has 15 residues. The germline gives CDR1 MNHEY, CDR2 SMNVEV (reference sequence). Trimming at V came to 6 bases and at J to 6 bases, leaving 12 bases not matched to a gene. This CDR3 is CASSLAGGQGKTQYF. CDR3 DNA: TGTGCCAGCAGCCTAGCAGGTGGACAGGGCAAGACCCAGTACTTC.

The chain carries TRBV6-1 and TRBJ2-2; D uncertain. In germline, CDR1 is MNHNS, CDR2 SASEGT. The CDR3 sequence is 13 residues long. The germline V and J ends were trimmed by 3 bases and 5 bases, with 7 bases remaining between them. This CDR3 is CASSEHRTGELFF. As DNA, the CDR3 is TGTGCCAGCAGTGAGCACCGGACCGGGGAGCTGTTTTTT.

The gene calls are TRBV19 and TRBJ2-1; 8 nucleotides agree with TRBD2. With 7 bases clipped from V and 10 bases from J, the junction kept 9 bases outside the gene matches. From germline, CDR1 is LNHDA and CDR2 SQIVND (reference sequence). CDR3 length: 13 residues. CDR3 in DNA: TGTGCCAGTACCTCGGGAGGGATGCTGGAGCAGTTCTTC. Protein: CASTSGGMLEQFF.

The chain uses TRBV28 and TRBJ1-2, with TRBD1 matching 8 bases. Per the germline V gene, CDR1 is MDHEN and CDR2 is SYDVKM. The CDR3 has 14 amino acids. V was pared by 8 bases and J by 5 bases, with 10 bases of the junction left unmatched. Here the CDR3 reads CASGMIGQGYGYTF. The CDR3 DNA reads as TGTGCCAGCGGCATGATCGGACAGGGTTATGGCTACACCTTC.

Here the CDR3 reads CASSQVPGAWNSPLHF. The CDR3 coding sequence is TGTGCCAGCAGCCAAGTACCGGGCGCCTGGAATTCACCCCTCCACTTT. V gene TRBV14 combines with J gene TRBJ1-6; D is unresolved. V dropped 1 base and J dropped 7 bases, with 14 bases sitting between them. The CDR3 is 16 amino acids. Germline CDR1 is SGHDN and CDR2 is FVKESK.